These 19 T cell receptor beta chains were all obtained from the same sample, sequenced in a study of blood T cells in healthy people across ages. Sample-barcoded 5' priming and a J-beta primer mix drove a second PCR of about 6 to 12 cycles. TCRdb re-analysed the 5' RACE reads in MiXCR, keeping a single row per CDR3 protein. The sample carries 600,000 or so distinct CDR3 sequences, around 20% recorded once. The sequenced sample consisted of blood. The receptors derive from an older man in good health.

This clonotype was detected only a few times. V gene TRBV2 combines with J gene TRBJ2-7, with D maybe TRBD1 (6 bases). The CDR3 spans 16 residues. V was cut by 4 bases and J by 2 bases, with 18 bases left in between. Germline V gene sequence: CDR1 SNHLY, CDR2 FYNNEI. The CDR3 sequence: CASSAGTSEGAYEQYF. Written as DNA, the CDR3 is TGTGCCAGCAGTGCTGGGACCTCCGAGGGGGCCTACGAGCAGTACTTC.

The chain couples TRBV14 to TRBJ2-1, with a possible D match to TRBD2 (6 bases). V was clipped by 1 base and J by 0 bases, with 10 bases between them. The CDR3 spans 16 residues. The germline gives CDR1 SGHDN, CDR2 FVKESK. In DNA form, the CDR3 reads TGTGCCAGCAGCCAAGCTGTAGCGGTCTCCTACAATGAGCAGTTCTTC. Its translation: CASSQAVAVSYNEQFF.

There are a few counts of this clonotype. This could be a read error, since a much larger clone is one nucleotide away. The chain links TRBV27 to TRBJ2-5, with D perhaps being TRBD1 or TRBD2 (5 bases each). Germline CDR1 MNHEY, CDR2 SMNVEV (reference sequence). The CDR3 contains 16 residues. The CDR3 region is CASSLSGTGLIYEQHF. The CDR3 nucleotides are TGTGCCAGCAGTTTATCCGGGACGGGTCTAATCTACGAGCAGCACTTC.

In its sample, this clonotype was seen a few times. The chain has TRBV20-1 and TRBJ2-1; D is possibly TRBD1 (6 bases). CDR3 size: 14 residues. V was clipped by 5 bases and J by 1 base, with 12 bases between them. CDR1 is DFQATT and CDR2 is SNEGSKA in the germline V gene (reference sequence). The CDR3 DNA is TGCAGTGCTGATACAGGGCGTTCCTACAATGAGCAGTTCTTC. Translated: CSADTGRSYNEQFF.

The chain carries TRBV3-1 and TRBJ2-3, with 9 bases identical to TRBD2. Per the germline V gene, CDR1 is LGHDT and CDR2 is YNNKEL (reference sequence). The CDR3 has 17 amino acids. V was clipped by 4 bases and J by 1 base; unmatched bases: 9. The CDR3 here is CASSPRRASGGTDTQYF. Here the CDR3 DNA reads TGTGCCAGCAGCCCGAGGCGGGCTAGCGGGGGCACAGATACGCAGTATTTT.

This clonotype turned up a few times. The J gene is TRBJ2-5, the V gene TRBV20-1, with D uncertain. V lost 4 bases, J lost 1 base, and 13 bases lay in between. The CDR3 spans 14 residues. Germline V gives CDR1 DFQATT, CDR2 SNEGSKA (reference sequence). DNA of the CDR3: TGCAGTGCTAAGACCCCCTGGGGCCAAGAGACCCAGTACTTC. It yields the protein CSAKTPWGQETQYF.

V and J are TRBV7-3 and TRBJ2-3; 8 nucleotides match TRBD2. The junction had 5 bases not matched to a gene; V was cut back by 5 bases and J by 1 base. Germline CDR1 reads SGHTA; CDR2 reads FQGTGA. The CDR3 runs to 15 residues. The DNA of the CDR3 is TGTGCCAGCAGCCCAGCGGGAGTTGGCACAGATACGCAGTATTTT. Protein: CASSPAGVGTDTQYF.

As DNA, the CDR3 is TGTGCCAGCTCACCACGCCAGGGACAGGGGCCCTACGAGCAGTACTTC. Its protein is CASSPRQGQGPYEQYF. The chain has TRBV18 and TRBJ2-7; the match to TRBD1 covers 10 bases. Germline V gives CDR1 KGHSH, CDR2 LQKENI. Trimming took 1 base from V and 2 from J; bases not matched to a gene: 5. The CDR3 sequence is 16 residues long.

This clonotype was seen more than once but under ten times. The gene calls are TRBV4-3 and TRBJ2-4; D may match TRBD1 or TRBD2 (5 bases each). The V gene's germline CDR1 is LGHNA and CDR2 YSLEER. Trimming removed 3 bases from V and 16 bases from J, with 19 bases in between. The CDR3 is 13 amino acids. CDR3 loop: CASSQEPGPPFYF. CDR3 DNA: TGCGCCAGCAGCCAGGAGCCGGGACCCCCGTTTTACTTC.

In this sample, this clonotype turned up a few times. This chain links TRBV6-5 with TRBJ2-5, with 7 nucleotides matching TRBD1. Trimming took 5 bases from V and 4 from J; bases not matched to a gene: 7. The CDR3 consists of 14 residues. Germline V CDR1 and CDR2: MNHEY, SVGAGI. Here the CDR3 reads CASSVHRGSETQYF. For the CDR3, the DNA is TGTGCCAGCAGTGTCCACAGGGGCTCAGAGACCCAGTACTTC.

As concerns this clonotype: The junction shows a germline mismatch at one end, possibly a read error. V gene TRBV5-1 combines with J gene TRBJ1-2; D possibly corresponds to TRBD1 (5 bases). Germline CDR1 reads SGHRS; CDR2 reads YFSETQ. This CDR3 has 13 amino acids. The CDR3 sequence is CASSMTANYGHTF. The CDR3 bases are TGCGCCAGCAGCATGACAGCAAACTATGGCCACACCTTC.

The chain links TRBV3-1 to TRBJ2-7; TRBD2 agrees at 7 bases. CDR1 and CDR2 from the germline V gene are LGHDT and YNNKEL (reference sequence). Losses at the gene ends were 3 bases for V and 0 bases for J; bases not matched to a gene: 14. The CDR3 length is 18 residues. The CDR3 spells CASSHDGVGGMASYEQYF. CDR3 coding DNA: TGTGCCAGCAGCCACGATGGTGTGGGGGGGATGGCCTCCTACGAGCAGTACTTC.

The chain employs TRBV12-3 or TRBV12-4 and TRBJ2-5, with D perhaps matching TRBD2 (5 bases). The J call could be wrong; TRBJ2-1 is a better fit for the DNA end. This CDR3 is 14 amino acids long. CDR3 residues: CASSSRGWGNEQFF. CDR3 nucleotides: TGTGCCAGCAGCTCCCGCGGGTGGGGCAATGAGCAGTTCTTC.

This clonotype occurred many times. The genes are TRBV4-1 and TRBJ2-2, with 7 bases matching TRBD2. Germline CDR1 MGHRA, CDR2 YSYEKL. CDR3 length: 14 residues. After removal of 4 bases from V and 4 bases from J, the junction contained 3 bases not matched to a gene. In nucleotides, the CDR3 is TGCGCCAGCAGCCTGCGGGAGAGCACCGGGGAGCTGTTTTTT. This gives the protein CASSLRESTGELFF.

This clonotype has just a few counts. V gene TRBV25-1 combines with J gene TRBJ2-1; 11 nucleotides agree with TRBD2. Losses at the gene ends were 6 bases for V and 5 bases for J; bases not matched to a gene: 6. CDR1 MGHDK and CDR2 SYGVNS come from the germline V gene. The CDR3 consists of 15 residues. In DNA form, the CDR3 reads TGTGCCAGCAGGACTGGGACTAGCGGACACAATGAGCAGTTCTTC. It specifies CASRTGTSGHNEQFF.

The chain is built from TRBV5-1 and TRBJ1-5; 7 bases map to TRBD1. The CDR3 length is 17 residues. Trimming removed 0 bases from V and 4 bases from J; junction bases left unmatched: 10. Germline CDR1 is SGHRS and CDR2 is YFSETQ. For the CDR3, the DNA is TGCGCCAGCAGCTTGGTTCTCTGGCAGGGGGGGAATCAGCCCCAGCATTTT. Translating it yields CASSLVLWQGGNQPQHF.

CDR3 DNA sequence: TGCAGTGCTAGAGACCCCTCGCCCGGGACAGGATACGAGCAGTACTTC. Translating it yields CSARDPSPGTGYEQYF. The rearrangement links TRBV20-1 to TRBJ2-7; the match to TRBD1 covers 8 bases. V trimming: 0 bases; J trimming: 4 bases; junction bases outside the gene matches: 11. The CDR3 is 16 amino acids. Germline V CDR1 and CDR2: DFQATT, SNEGSKA (reference sequence).

This clonotype has at least ten counts. The chain employs TRBV20-1 and TRBJ2-7; 11 positions match TRBD2. The J segment lost 4 bases and the V segment lost 0 bases, leaving 5 bases of the junction unmatched. This CDR3 spans 15 amino acids. Germline CDR1 DFQATT, CDR2 SNEGSKA (reference sequence). CDR3 sequence: CSARDLTSGSYEQYF. CDR3 nucleotides: TGCAGTGCTAGAGATCTCACTAGCGGGAGTTACGAGCAGTACTTC.

This clonotype was seen at least ten times. V usage is TRBV20-1 and J usage is TRBJ2-5; D is unclear. V was shortened by 6 bases and J by 0 bases, with 17 bases between the two germline ends. CDR3 length: 15 amino acids. Germline CDR1 reads DFQATT; CDR2 reads SNEGSKA (reference sequence). As DNA, the CDR3 is TGCAGTGCAAACAACCGGAATCTGTACCAAGAGACCCAGTACTTC. This translates into CSANNRNLYQETQYF.